The 31 T cell receptor beta chains presented below share a single source sample, sequenced in a study of cytomegalovirus exposure and HLA in healthy donors. Clones were sequenced by immunoSEQ multiplex PCR, and TCRdb holds only the in-frame ones, with some missing. The data contain 250,000 or so clones, 90% of them seen just once; the ten biggest clones take up approximately 0.34%. The specimen sequenced was PBMCs. The receptors originated from a young woman in good health and CMV-seronegative.

The chain links TRBV7-9 to TRBJ2-7; 8 bases match TRBD2. CDR3 length: 13 residues. CDR1 is SEHNR, CDR2 FQNEAQ, per germline (reference sequence). V dropped 5 bases and J dropped 3; count of bases not matched to a gene: 3. The CDR3 sequence is CASSPTSVYEQYF. DNA for the CDR3: TGTGCCAGCAGCCCGACTAGCGTCTACGAGCAGTACTTC.

In its sample, this clone was seen once. CDR3 in DNA: TGTGCCATCAGCCCACTCGGGGAAAATGAGCAGTTCTTC. Translated, it gives CAISPLGENEQFF. V gene TRBV10-3 combines with J gene TRBJ2-1; a weak D match, TRBD2 (5 bases). The V gene lost 6 bases and the J gene lost 7 bases, with 13 bases spanning the gap. This CDR3 has 13 residues. CDR1 and CDR2 from the germline V gene are ENHRY and SYGVKD.

The gene calls are TRBV27 and TRBJ1-5, with D uncertain. Trimming stripped 6 bases from V and 7 bases from J, with 19 bases between. This CDR3 spans 15 amino acids. Germline CDR1 reads MNHEY; CDR2 reads SMNVEV (reference sequence). CDR3 region: CASSSTRVPGQPQHF. CDR3 nucleotide sequence: TGTGCCAGCAGCTCAACGAGGGTACCGGGGCAGCCCCAGCATTTT.

The chain uses TRBV6-1 and TRBJ1-1, with TRBD1 matching over 10 bases. V trimming: 2 bases; J trimming: 7 bases; junction bases outside the gene matches: 4. Germline V gene lookup returns CDR1 MNHNS and CDR2 SASEGT. This CDR3 is 14 amino acids long. CDR3 loop: CASSESGDRGEAFF. DNA for the CDR3: TGTGCCAGCAGTGAATCCGGGGACAGGGGTGAAGCTTTCTTT.

This rearrangement joins TRBV7-6 to TRBJ2-7; the D gene is possibly TRBD1 (5 bases). Between the trimmed V and J ends, which lost 5 bases and 1 base, there was a span of 15 bases. Germline CDR1 reads SGHVS; CDR2 reads FNYEAQ. The CDR3 is 15 residues long. The CDR3 DNA reads as TGTGCCAGCAGCGAACAGGCACGAGGATCCTACGAGCAGTACTTC. Amino acids: CASSEQARGSYEQYF. Variable domain in full (rest from reference TRBV7-6 and TRBJ2-7): GAGVSQSPRYKVTKRGQDVALRCDPISGHVSLYWYRQALGQGPEFLTYFNYEAQQDKSGLPNDRFSAERPEGSISTLTIQRTEQRDSAMYRCASSEQARGSYEQYFGPGTRLTVT.

CDR3 coding DNA: TGTGCCAGTAGTTCAGGGGGCAGGGGTACGCAGTATTTT. Translating it yields CASSSGGRGTQYF. The chain employs TRBV19 and TRBJ2-3, with TRBD1 matching over 8 bases. CDR1 LNHDA and CDR2 SQIVND come from the germline V gene (reference sequence). The trim removed 5 bases at V and 8 bases at J, leaving 6 bases unmatched. The CDR3 extends over 13 amino acids.

This chain uses TRBV7-2 with TRBJ2-5; TRBD1 matches at 7 bases. The CDR3 is 13 residues long. V shed 5 bases, J shed 4 bases, and the junction held 4 bases outside the gene matches. From germline, CDR1 is SGHTA and CDR2 FQGNSA. For the CDR3, the DNA is TGTGCCAGCAGCATATGGACAGGAGAGACCCAGTACTTC. It codes for CASSIWTGETQYF.

This sequence joins TRBV7-9 and TRBJ1-2, with D possibly TRBD1 on 5 matching bases. V was cut by 2 bases and J by 0 bases, with 13 bases left in between. CDR3 size: 16 residues. Germline lookup yields CDR1 SEHNR and CDR2 FQNEAQ (reference sequence). CDR3 nucleotides: TGTGCCAGCAGCTTAATGGACACACAATCTAACTATGGCTACACCTTC. Protein: CASSLMDTQSNYGYTF.

The chain is built from TRBV18 and TRBJ1-3; D gene ambiguous. Per the germline V gene, CDR1 is KGHSH and CDR2 is LQKENI. The CDR3 runs 15 residues. Trimming removed 4 bases from V and 4 bases from J, with 14 bases in between. CDR3 amino acids: CASSRDGVSGNTIYF. CDR3 nucleotides: TGTGCCAGCTCACGCGACGGGGTTAGCGGAAACACCATATATTTT.

The rearrangement joins TRBV28 to TRBJ1-5, with TRBD1 matching over 7 bases. Losses at the gene ends were 5 bases for V and 3 bases for J; bases not matched to a gene: 19. In germline, CDR1 is MDHEN, CDR2 SYDVKM. The CDR3 length is 19 residues. The CDR3 nucleotides read TGTGCCAGCAGTCCCACTGCCTTTAGACAGGGTATTCCCAATCAGCCCCAGCATTTT. Its translation: CASSPTAFRQGIPNQPQHF.

V is TRBV19 and J is TRBJ1-6; D is possibly TRBD1 (5 bases). Germline loops: CDR1 LNHDA, CDR2 SQIVND (reference sequence). There are 17 residues in the CDR3. Trimming cost V 7 bases and J 0 bases, with 16 bases left between them. The CDR3 DNA sequence: TGTGCCAGTATGGGGGGGACTAGGTCCTCCTATAATTCACCCCTCCACTTT. It codes for CASMGGTRSSYNSPLHF.

The chain carries TRBV4-1 and TRBJ1-1; D call uncertain. Germline V gives CDR1 MGHRA, CDR2 YSYEKL. This CDR3 has 14 amino acids. V was clipped by 0 bases and J by 3 bases, with 8 bases between them. The CDR3 spells CASSQEWRYTEAFF. The CDR3 nucleotides are TGCGCCAGCAGCCAAGAATGGAGATACACTGAAGCTTTCTTT.

The gene calls are TRBV4-1 and TRBJ1-2; 7 nucleotides agree with TRBD1. Germline loops: CDR1 MGHRA, CDR2 YSYEKL. V was pared by 1 base and J by 8 bases, with 10 bases of the junction left unmatched. There are 15 residues in the CDR3. The CDR3 is CASSQAQTGTKGYTF. CDR3 sequence (DNA): TGCGCCAGCAGCCAAGCCCAGACAGGGACAAAGGGCTACACCTTC.

The V call is TRBV7-8, the J call TRBJ2-2, with D possibly matching TRBD1 (6 bases). V lost 4 bases to trimming and J lost 2 bases, with 17 bases between them. The length of the CDR3 is 17 residues. Germline CDR1 reads SGHVS; CDR2 reads FQNEAQ. The CDR3 DNA reads TGTGCCAGCAGCTACCCCCGGACAGAGATAAACACCGGGGAGCTGTTTTTT. The encoded protein is CASSYPRTEINTGELFF.

The rearrangement joins TRBV2 to TRBJ2-3, with D possibly being TRBD2 (7 bases). This CDR3 spans 15 amino acids. V shed 3 bases and J shed 0 bases, with 10 bases lying between them. CDR1 and CDR2 from the germline V gene are SNHLY and FYNNEI. CDR3 nucleotides: TGTGCCAGCAGTGACCGGGGGGCTAGCACAGATACGCAGTATTTT. It specifies CASSDRGASTDTQYF.

A word on this clone: The same CDR3 arises from other DNA sequences in this sample as well. The V and J genes are TRBV6-5 and TRBJ2-1; no definite D call. This CDR3 is 11 amino acids long. Germline V gene data show CDR1 as MNHEY and CDR2 as SVGAGI. Trimming stripped 6 bases from V and 4 bases from J, with 4 bases between. CDR3 region: CASSLYNEQFF. The CDR3 nucleotides are TGTGCCAGCAGCCTGTACAATGAGCAGTTCTTC.

CDR3 region: CASRWTATNEKLFF. In DNA form, the CDR3 reads TGTGCCAGCAGATGGACAGCAACTAATGAAAAACTGTTTTTT. The V call is TRBV28, the J call TRBJ1-4, with D possibly matching TRBD1 (6 bases). V lost 6 bases and J lost 0, with 8 bases in between. The CDR3 loop spans 14 amino acids. The V gene's germline CDR1 is MDHEN and CDR2 SYDVKM.

This chain joins TRBV2 and TRBJ2-3; D possibly corresponds to TRBD1 (6 bases). The CDR3 spans 13 residues. V lost 5 bases, J lost 2 bases, and 8 bases lay in between. CDR1 and CDR2 (germline): SNHLY, FYNNEI. The CDR3 loop is CASSTGHTDTQYF. The CDR3 bases are TGTGCCAGCAGTACGGGACACACAGATACGCAGTATTTT.

V usage is TRBV4-3 and J usage is TRBJ2-2; D not resolved. From germline, CDR1 is LGHNA and CDR2 YSLEER. CDR3 size: 16 residues. V was shortened by 0 bases and J by 1 base, with 9 bases between the two germline ends. CDR3 nucleotides: TGCGCCAGCAGCCAAGATATACCGGGGAACACCGGGGAGCTGTTTTTT. This sequence encodes CASSQDIPGNTGELFF.

The chain carries TRBV28 and TRBJ1-5, with TRBD1 identical over 9 bases. CDR3 length: 14 amino acids. The V gene end was trimmed by 3 bases and the J gene end by 5 bases; junction bases not matched to a gene: 2. CDR1 and CDR2 from the germline V gene are MDHEN and SYDVKM. The CDR3 DNA is TGTGCCAGCAGTTTTCGGACAGGGGATCAGCCCCAGCATTTT. Translated: CASSFRTGDQPQHF.

The chain employs TRBV7-9 and TRBJ1-4, with 9 bases fitting TRBD1. The junction had 8 bases not matched to a gene; V was cut back by 4 bases and J by 2 bases. The CDR3 runs 17 residues. Germline V gene sequence: CDR1 SEHNR, CDR2 FQNEAQ (reference sequence). CDR3 sequence (DNA): TGTGCCAGCAGCTCGAACAGGGGGCCTTCCACTAATGAAAAACTGTTTTTT. Encoded protein: CASSSNRGPSTNEKLFF.

This chain links TRBV25-1 with TRBJ1-2; unclear D gene. Germline-derived CDR1 and CDR2 are MGHDK and SYGVNS. With 0 bases removed from V and 0 bases from J, the gap between germline ends came to 2 bases. The CDR3 runs 13 residues. DNA of the CDR3: TGTGCCAGCAGTGAATACACTAACTATGGCTACACCTTC. Amino acid sequence: CASSEYTNYGYTF.

The chain recombines TRBV7-9 with TRBJ2-7; D perhaps matches TRBD1 (6 bases). V shed 0 bases and J shed 4 bases, with 13 bases lying between them. This CDR3 contains 15 residues. The germline gives CDR1 SEHNR, CDR2 FQNEAQ (reference sequence). The CDR3 sequence: CASSLAKGQPYEQYF. In DNA, the CDR3 is TGTGCCAGCAGCTTAGCGAAGGGACAACCATACGAGCAGTACTTC.

The rearrangement joins TRBV4-3 to TRBJ2-7; 10 positions agree with TRBD1. This CDR3 has 18 residues. Germline CDR1 reads LGHNA; CDR2 reads YSLEER. V lost 0 bases, J lost 6 bases, and 14 bases stayed unmatched. CDR3 protein: CASSQETTMGGTGVEQYF. CDR3 DNA: TGCGCCAGCAGCCAAGAGACCACAATGGGCGGGACAGGGGTCGAGCAGTACTTC.

This chain uses TRBV27 with TRBJ1-2; D call uncertain. This CDR3 comprises 17 residues. V was shortened by 8 bases and J by 3 bases, with 25 bases between the two germline ends. CDR1 is MNHEY and CDR2 is SMNVEV in the germline V gene (reference sequence). The CDR3 here is CASGSLAYARLDYGYTF. CDR3 nucleotides: TGTGCCAGCGGCTCCCTCGCATATGCGCGGCTGGACTATGGCTACACCTTC.

The chain combines TRBV6-5 with TRBJ2-1; 7 bases match TRBD2. This CDR3 is built from 12 residues. Trimming at V came to 7 bases and at J to 10 bases, leaving 7 bases not matched to a gene. Germline V gives CDR1 MNHEY, CDR2 SVGAGI. In DNA form, the CDR3 reads TGTGCCAGCAATACGGGGGAGGGGGAGCAGTTCTTC. Protein product: CASNTGEGEQFF.

The sample holds one count of this clone. The rearrangement uses TRBV7-2 and TRBJ1-5, with D hard to call. The CDR3 is made up of 14 amino acids. The ends were cut back, 1 base at V and 5 bases at J, with 9 bases in the middle. The germline CDR1 and CDR2 sequences are SGHTA and FQGNSA. The CDR3 spells CASSLGLRDQPQHF. DNA for the CDR3: TGTGCCAGCAGCTTAGGATTGCGAGATCAGCCCCAGCATTTT.

The CDR3 coding sequence is TGTGCCAGCAGCCCCCTCCCGACAGGGGCTAACTATGGCTACACCTTC. The encoded protein is CASSPLPTGANYGYTF. This rearrangement joins TRBV7-9 to TRBJ1-2, with 8 bases fitting TRBD1. The CDR3 spans 16 residues. V shed 5 bases, J shed 0 bases, and the junction held 8 bases outside the gene matches. CDR1 is SEHNR, CDR2 FQNEAQ, per germline (reference sequence).

The rearrangement joins TRBV6-5 to TRBJ1-1; D is undetermined. The CDR3 is 14 residues long. V was pared by 3 bases and J by 0 bases, with 8 bases between. Germline V lookup: CDR1 MNHEY, CDR2 SVGAGI. CDR3 residues: CASSYSTVNTEAFF. The CDR3 DNA reads as TGTGCCAGCAGTTATTCTACTGTGAACACTGAAGCTTTCTTT.

This chain uses TRBV6-6 with TRBJ2-1, with 11 bases matching TRBD1. Germline V lookup: CDR1 MNHNY, CDR2 SVGAGI (reference sequence). The CDR3 is 16 residues long. The V segment lost 5 bases and the J segment 8 bases; nucleotides outside the gene matches: 11. In nucleotides, the CDR3 is TGTGCCAGCAGTATGCGGACAGGGGGCATCGTATATGAGCAGTTCTTC. This codes for CASSMRTGGIVYEQFF.

This sequence joins TRBV9 and TRBJ2-3, with 9 positions matching TRBD2. Germline CDR1 and CDR2: SGDLS and YYNGEE. V lost 2 bases and J lost 5; bases outside the gene matches: 3. This CDR3 spans 14 amino acids. The CDR3 here is CASSVRGGRDTQYF. The CDR3 DNA reads TGTGCCAGCAGCGTGCGGGGGGGCCGAGATACGCAGTATTTT.